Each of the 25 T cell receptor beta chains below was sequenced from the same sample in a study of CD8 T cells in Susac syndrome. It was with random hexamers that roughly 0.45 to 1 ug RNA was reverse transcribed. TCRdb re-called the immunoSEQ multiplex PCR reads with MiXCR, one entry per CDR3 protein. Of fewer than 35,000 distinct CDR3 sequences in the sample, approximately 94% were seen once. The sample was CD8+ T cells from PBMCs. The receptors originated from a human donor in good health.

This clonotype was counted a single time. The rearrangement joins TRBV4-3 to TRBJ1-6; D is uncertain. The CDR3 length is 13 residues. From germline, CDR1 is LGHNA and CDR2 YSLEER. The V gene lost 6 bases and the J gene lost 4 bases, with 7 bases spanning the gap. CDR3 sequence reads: CASSLGYNSPLHF. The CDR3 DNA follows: TGCGCCAGCAGTTTGGGGTATAATTCACCCCTCCACTTT.

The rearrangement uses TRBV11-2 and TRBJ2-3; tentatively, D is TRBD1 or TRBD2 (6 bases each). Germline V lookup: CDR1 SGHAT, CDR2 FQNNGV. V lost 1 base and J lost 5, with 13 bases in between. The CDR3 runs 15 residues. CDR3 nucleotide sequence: TGTGCCAGCAGCTTAGGCGAGGGGGAGGTAGATACGCAGTATTTT. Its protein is CASSLGEGEVDTQYF.

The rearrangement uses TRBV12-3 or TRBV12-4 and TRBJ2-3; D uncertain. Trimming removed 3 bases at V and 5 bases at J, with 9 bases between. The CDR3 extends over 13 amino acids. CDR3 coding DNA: TGTGCCAGCAGTTTGGCAGCCCAAGATACGCAGTATTTT. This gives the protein CASSLAAQDTQYF.

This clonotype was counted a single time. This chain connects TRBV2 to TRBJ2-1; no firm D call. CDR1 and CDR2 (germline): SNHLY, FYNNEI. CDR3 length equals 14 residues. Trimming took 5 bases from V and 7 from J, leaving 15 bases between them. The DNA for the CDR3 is TGTGCCAGCAGTACATCTTGGGGTCCTAATGAGCAGTTCTTC. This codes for CASSTSWGPNEQFF. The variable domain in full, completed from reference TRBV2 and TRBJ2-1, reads EPEVTQTPSHQVTQMGQEVILRCVPISNHLYFYWYRQILGQKVEFLVSFYNNEISEKSEIFDDQFSVERPDGSNFTLKIRSTKLEDSAMYFCASSTSWGPNEQFFGPGTRLTVL.

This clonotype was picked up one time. For the CDR3, the DNA is TGTGCCAGCAAAGGGGGGGCAGCGGATGAGCAGTTCTTC. Amino acids: CASKGGAADEQFF. J is TRBJ2-1 and V is TRBV6-1; D is possibly TRBD2 (7 bases). Trimming removed 7 bases from V and 8 bases from J, with 15 bases in between. The CDR3 contains 13 residues. The germline V gene encodes CDR1 MNHNS and CDR2 SASEGT.

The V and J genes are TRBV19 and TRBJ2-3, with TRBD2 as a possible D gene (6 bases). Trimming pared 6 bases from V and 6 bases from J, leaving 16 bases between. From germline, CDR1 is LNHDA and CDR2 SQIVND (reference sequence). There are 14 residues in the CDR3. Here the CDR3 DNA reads TGTGCCAGTAGACCCGGGCGGGGACCTGATACGCAGTATTTT. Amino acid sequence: CASRPGRGPDTQYF.

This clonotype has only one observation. The CDR3 region has the DNA TGTGCCAGCAGCGTTGGCAGCACTAACTATGGCTACACCTTC. Protein: CASSVGSTNYGYTF. The chain combines TRBV9 with TRBJ1-2; D gene unclear. In germline, CDR1 is SGDLS, CDR2 YYNGEE. Trimming removed 2 bases at V and 0 bases at J, with 8 bases between. The CDR3 runs to 14 residues.

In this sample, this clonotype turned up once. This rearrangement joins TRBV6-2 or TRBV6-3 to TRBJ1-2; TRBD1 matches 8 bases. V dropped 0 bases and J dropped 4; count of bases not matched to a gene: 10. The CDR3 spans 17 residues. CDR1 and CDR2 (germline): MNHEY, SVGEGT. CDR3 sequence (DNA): TGTGCCAGCAGTTACTCCTCAACTCCCGGACAGGGCTATGGCTACACCTTC. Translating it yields CASSYSSTPGQGYGYTF.

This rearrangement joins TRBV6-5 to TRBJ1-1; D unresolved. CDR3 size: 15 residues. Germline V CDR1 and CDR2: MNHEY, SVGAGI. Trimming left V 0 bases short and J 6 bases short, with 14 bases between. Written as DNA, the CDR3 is TGTGCCAGCAGTTACTCAACAACCAGCGGCGCTGAAGCTTTCTTT. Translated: CASSYSTTSGAEAFF.

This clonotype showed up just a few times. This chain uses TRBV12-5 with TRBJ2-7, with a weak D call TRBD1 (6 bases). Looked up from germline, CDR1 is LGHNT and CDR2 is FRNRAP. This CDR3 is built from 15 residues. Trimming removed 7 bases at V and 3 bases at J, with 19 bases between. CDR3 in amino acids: CASDPYRVRGYEQYF. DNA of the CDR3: TGTGCTAGTGATCCTTACAGGGTCCGTGGCTACGAGCAGTACTTC.

The CDR3 sequence: CASSITLYEQYF. The DNA of the CDR3 is TGTGCCAGCAGTATCACCCTTTACGAGCAGTACTTC. This chain connects TRBV25-1 to TRBJ2-7; the D is unclear. CDR3 size: 12 residues. V was shortened by 5 bases and J by 4 bases, with 9 bases between the two germline ends. Germline loops: CDR1 MGHDK, CDR2 SYGVNS.

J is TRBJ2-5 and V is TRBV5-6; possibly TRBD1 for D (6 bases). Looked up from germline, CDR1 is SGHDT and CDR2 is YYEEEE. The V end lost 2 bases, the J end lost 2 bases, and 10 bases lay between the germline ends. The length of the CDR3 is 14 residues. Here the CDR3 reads CASSLQGLQETQYF. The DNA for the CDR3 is TGTGCCAGCAGCTTACAGGGCCTTCAAGAGACCCAGTACTTC. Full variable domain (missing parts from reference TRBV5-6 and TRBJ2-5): DAGVTQSPTHLIKTRGQQVTLRCSPKSGHDTVSWYQQALGQGPQFIFQYYEEEERQRGNFPDRFSGHQFPNYSSELNVNALLLGDSALYLCASSLQGLQETQYFGPGTRLLVL.

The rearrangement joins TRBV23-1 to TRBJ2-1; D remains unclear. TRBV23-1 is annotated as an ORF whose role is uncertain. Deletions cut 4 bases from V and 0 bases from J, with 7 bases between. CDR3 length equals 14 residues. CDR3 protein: CASSPRNSYNEQFF. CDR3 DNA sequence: TGCGCCAGCAGTCCTAGAAACTCCTACAATGAGCAGTTCTTC.

The CDR3 DNA is TGTGCCAGCAGCTCGAACCAGCGGACCTTCCAAGAGACCCAGTACTTC. Translating it yields CASSSNQRTFQETQYF. This chain joins TRBV11-2 and TRBJ2-5, with D possibly being TRBD2 (5 bases). The CDR3 spans 16 residues. Germline V lookup: CDR1 SGHAT, CDR2 FQNNGV. V was shortened by 4 bases and J by 1 base, with 16 bases between the two germline ends.

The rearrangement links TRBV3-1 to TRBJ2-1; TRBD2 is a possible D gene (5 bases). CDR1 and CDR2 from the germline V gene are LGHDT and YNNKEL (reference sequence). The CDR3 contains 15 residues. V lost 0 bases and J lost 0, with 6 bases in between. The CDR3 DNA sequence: TGTGCCAGCAGCCAAGATGAGGGCTCCTACAATGAGCAGTTCTTC. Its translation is CASSQDEGSYNEQFF.

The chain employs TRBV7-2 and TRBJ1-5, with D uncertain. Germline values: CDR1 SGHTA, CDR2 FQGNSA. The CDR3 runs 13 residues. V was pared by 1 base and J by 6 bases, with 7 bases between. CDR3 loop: CASSLEVGQPQHF. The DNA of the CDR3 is TGTGCCAGCAGCTTAGAAGTGGGTCAGCCCCAGCATTTT.

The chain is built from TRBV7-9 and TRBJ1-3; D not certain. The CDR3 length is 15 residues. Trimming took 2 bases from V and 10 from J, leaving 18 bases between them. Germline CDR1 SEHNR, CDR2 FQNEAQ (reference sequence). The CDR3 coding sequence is TGTGCCAGCAGCTTAAGTGCCGAAAACGCGGGGACCATATATTTT. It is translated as CASSLSAENAGTIYF.

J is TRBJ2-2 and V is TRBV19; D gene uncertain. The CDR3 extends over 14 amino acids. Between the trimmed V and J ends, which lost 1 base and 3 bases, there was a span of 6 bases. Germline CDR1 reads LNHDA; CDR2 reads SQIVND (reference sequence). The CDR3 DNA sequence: TGTGCCAGTAGTATAGGGGTTTACACCGGGGAGCTGTTTTTT. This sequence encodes CASSIGVYTGELFF. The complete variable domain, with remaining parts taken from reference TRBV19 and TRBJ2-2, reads DGGITQSPKYLFRKEGQNVTLSCEQNLNHDAMYWYRQDPGQGLRLIYYSQIVNDFQKGDIAEGYSVSREKKESFPLTVTSAQKNPTAFYLCASSIGVYTGELFFGEGSRLTVL.

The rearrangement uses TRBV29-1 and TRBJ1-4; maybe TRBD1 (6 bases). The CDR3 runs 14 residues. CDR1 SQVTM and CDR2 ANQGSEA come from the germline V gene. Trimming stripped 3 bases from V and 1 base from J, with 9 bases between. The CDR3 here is CSVDATGTNEKLFF. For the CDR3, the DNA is TGCAGCGTTGATGCGACAGGAACTAATGAAAAACTGTTTTTT.

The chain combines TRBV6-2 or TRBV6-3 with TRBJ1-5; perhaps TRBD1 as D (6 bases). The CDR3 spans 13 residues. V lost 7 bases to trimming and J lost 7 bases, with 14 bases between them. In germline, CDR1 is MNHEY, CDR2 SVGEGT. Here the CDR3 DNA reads TGTGCCAGCACCTACACAGGGATCCAGCCCCAGCATTTT. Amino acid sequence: CASTYTGIQPQHF.

DNA for the CDR3: TGCAGTGCTAAACAGGGGAATATAGCTTTCTTT. Protein sequence: CSAKQGNIAFF. The V gene is TRBV20-1, the J gene TRBJ1-1; 7 bases align to TRBD1. The V gene end was trimmed by 4 bases and the J gene end by 10 bases; junction bases not matched to a gene: 6. Looked up from germline, CDR1 is DFQATT and CDR2 is SNEGSKA (reference sequence). This CDR3 has 11 amino acids.

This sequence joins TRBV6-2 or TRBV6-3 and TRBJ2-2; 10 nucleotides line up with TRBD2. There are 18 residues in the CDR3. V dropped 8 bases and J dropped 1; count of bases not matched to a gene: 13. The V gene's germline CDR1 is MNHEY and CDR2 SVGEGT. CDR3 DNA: TGTGCCAGCGACGGGAGTCTAGCGGGGGCCAGGAACACCGGGGAGCTGTTTTTT. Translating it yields CASDGSLAGARNTGELFF.

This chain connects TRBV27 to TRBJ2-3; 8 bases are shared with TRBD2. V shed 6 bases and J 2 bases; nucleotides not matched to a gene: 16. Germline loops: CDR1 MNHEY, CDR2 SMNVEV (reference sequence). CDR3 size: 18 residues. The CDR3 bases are TGTGCCAGCAGGGACCCCTCTTCACTAGCGGTACACACAGATACGCAGTATTTT. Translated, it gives CASRDPSSLAVHTDTQYF.

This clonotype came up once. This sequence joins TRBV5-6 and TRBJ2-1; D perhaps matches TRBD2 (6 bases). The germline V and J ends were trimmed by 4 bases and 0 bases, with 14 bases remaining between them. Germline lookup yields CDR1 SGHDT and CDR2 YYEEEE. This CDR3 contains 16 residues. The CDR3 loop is CASSPIERVSYNEQFF. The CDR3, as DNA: TGTGCCAGCAGCCCGATAGAGCGGGTCTCCTACAATGAGCAGTTCTTC.

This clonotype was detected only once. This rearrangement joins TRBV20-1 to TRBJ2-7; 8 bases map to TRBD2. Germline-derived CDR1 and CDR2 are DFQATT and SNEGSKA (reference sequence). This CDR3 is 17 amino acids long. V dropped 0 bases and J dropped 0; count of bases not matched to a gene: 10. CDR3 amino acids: CSARDWSGGGSSYEQYF. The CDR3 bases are TGCAGTGCTAGAGATTGGTCCGGCGGGGGGAGCTCCTACGAGCAGTACTTC.